The 23 T cell receptor beta chains below come from one sample, sequenced in a study of regulatory T cells in long-lasting Graves disease. CDR3 regions were amplified by Arm-PCR using iRepertoire HTBI primers to build TCR beta libraries. TCRdb analysed the multiplex PCR reads with MiXCR anew, one entry per CDR3 protein. The sample records 350,000 to 450,000 distinct CDR3 sequences, about 15% being singletons. Sample time point: newly diagnosed GD, antithyroid drugs for less than 3 months. Making the TCR library involved RNA that had been extracted from PBMCs. This same sample was also taken into another study, of T cells in Graves' hyperthyroidism and ophthalmopathy.

Sequenced material: peripheral blood mononuclear cells (PBMCs), taken at new diagnosis, from a patient treated with antithyroid drugs. The receptors derive from a woman in her 30s with Graves disease.

This clonotype was picked up many times. The chain joins TRBV6-1 to TRBJ2-3, with D hard to call. CDR1 is MNHNS, CDR2 SASEGT, per germline. V was pared by 5 bases and J by 6 bases, with 15 bases between. CDR3 length: 14 residues. The CDR3 protein is CASSSPRTRDTQYF. The CDR3 DNA is TGTGCCAGCAGTAGTCCCAGGACCCGGGATACGCAGTATTTT.

V is TRBV10-3 and J is TRBJ2-1; a possible D gene is TRBD1 (6 bases). V lost 9 bases to trimming and J lost 0 bases, with 18 bases between them. The CDR3 sequence is 16 residues long. Looked up from germline, CDR1 is ENHRY and CDR2 is SYGVKD. CDR3 nucleotides: TGTGCCATATCAGGGGTGGTTCCAAGCTCCTACAATGAGCAGTTCTTC. Translation gives CAISGVVPSSYNEQFF.

This clonotype came up a few times. This rearrangement joins TRBV6-1 to TRBJ1-5, with TRBD1 as a possible D gene (6 bases). The length of the CDR3 is 14 residues. Germline values: CDR1 MNHNS, CDR2 SASEGT. V was clipped by 5 bases and J by 5 bases, with 13 bases between them. Here the CDR3 reads CASSRGALYQPQHF. The CDR3 nucleotides are TGTGCCAGCAGTCGGGGGGCTCTCTATCAGCCCCAGCATTTT.

This clonotype was counted at least ten times. CDR3 nucleotide sequence: TGTGCCAGCAGCTCCGGGCCTAGACCACCCTTGAGCCGCACAGATACGCAGTATTTT. Its translation: CASSSGPRPPLSRTDTQYF. This rearrangement joins TRBV5-6 to TRBJ2-3; no firm D call. Germline V gene lookup returns CDR1 SGHDT and CDR2 YYEEEE. The CDR3 loop spans 19 amino acids. Trimming cost V 3 bases and J 1 base, with 24 bases left between them.

There are many counts of this clonotype. One junction end disagrees with the germline gene, perhaps due to a read error. The rearrangement joins TRBV7-7 to TRBJ2-3; no firm D call. The germline V gene encodes CDR1 SSHAT and CDR2 FNYEAQ (reference sequence). There are 13 residues in the CDR3. The CDR3 region is CASSLVVNHAQYF. CDR3 DNA: TGTGCTAGCAGCTTAGTCGTGAACCATGCGCAGTATTTT.

This clonotype has a count of ten or more. The genes are TRBV7-3 and TRBJ2-1; 10 bases map to TRBD2. The CDR3 contains 15 residues. V gave up 4 bases and J gave up 8 bases; unmatched junction bases: 8. From germline, CDR1 is SGHTA and CDR2 FQGTGA. CDR3 DNA: TGTGCCAGCAGCTCATCCCTAGCGGGAGCGTATGAGCAGTTCTTC. Protein product: CASSSSLAGAYEQFF.

This clonotype was counted only a few times. V gene TRBV5-1 combines with J gene TRBJ1-1; D gene uncertain. Deletions cut 7 bases from V and 2 bases from J, with 6 bases between. The CDR3 is 11 residues long. Germline CDR1 and CDR2: SGHRS and YFSETQ. The CDR3 is CASRINTEAFF. The CDR3 DNA reads TGCGCCAGCCGAATCAACACTGAAGCTTTCTTT.

This clonotype was seen at least ten times. This rearrangement joins TRBV11-1 to TRBJ2-7, with D possibly TRBD1 on 5 matching bases. This CDR3 spans 16 amino acids. Germline loops: CDR1 SGHAT, CDR2 FQDESV (reference sequence). Trimming removed 1 base from V and 5 bases from J, with 18 bases in between. The CDR3 DNA sequence: TGTGCCAGCAGCTTAGGGGCTACAGGATACTACGACGAGCAGTACTTC. Protein product: CASSLGATGYYDEQYF.

The V call is TRBV9, the J call TRBJ2-1, with a weak D call TRBD2 (7 bases). The ends were cut back, 2 bases at V and 6 bases at J, with 15 bases in the middle. Germline assignment: CDR1 SGDLS and CDR2 YYNGEE. This CDR3 comprises 15 residues. The CDR3 sequence: CASSVTGRESNEQFF. DNA of the CDR3: TGTGCCAGCAGCGTCACAGGGAGGGAGTCCAATGAGCAGTTCTTC.

This clonotype was counted many times. The chain couples TRBV11-2 to TRBJ2-7; 9 nucleotides line up with TRBD2. The CDR3 sequence is 14 residues long. V was clipped by 5 bases and J by 2 bases; unmatched bases: 4. CDR1 is SGHAT, CDR2 FQNNGV, per germline. In DNA, the CDR3 is TGTGCCAGCAGCGCGGGACTAGCTCCCTACGAGCAGTACTTC. Its protein product is CASSAGLAPYEQYF.

Details on this clonotype: This may come from a read error, since a much larger clone is one base off. This chain joins TRBV6-2 or TRBV6-3 and TRBJ2-3; D is ambiguous. Germline CDR1 is MNHEY and CDR2 is SVGEGT. The CDR3 spans 17 residues. The CDR3 coding sequence is TGTGCCAGCAGTACCGGCCCAAACCCCAGTGCACAAGATGCGCAGTATTTT. Protein: CASSTGPNPSAQDAQYF.

There are many counts of this clonotype. V and J are TRBV20-1 and TRBJ1-4; D remains unclear. The germline V and J ends were trimmed by 1 base and 5 bases, with 14 bases remaining between them. The length of the CDR3 is 15 residues. Per germline, CDR1 DFQATT and CDR2 SNEGSKA (reference sequence). Here the CDR3 reads CSARGLFSGNEKLFF. CDR3 in DNA: TGCAGTGCTAGAGGGCTATTTTCGGGGAATGAAAAACTGTTTTTT.

The chain is built from TRBV27 and TRBJ2-7; 7 nucleotides align to TRBD1. Germline loops: CDR1 MNHEY, CDR2 SMNVEV (reference sequence). V gave up 6 bases and J gave up 5 bases; unmatched junction bases: 4. The CDR3 has 12 residues. CDR3 amino acids: CASRNRGHEQYF. CDR3 sequence (DNA): TGTGCCAGCAGGAACAGGGGCCACGAGCAGTACTTC.

This clonotype was detected ten times or more. V usage is TRBV12-3 or TRBV12-4 and J usage is TRBJ2-2; D gene ambiguous. The V and J ends lost 7 bases and 4 bases respectively, with 13 bases between them. The CDR3 consists of 14 residues. In nucleotides, the CDR3 is TGTGCCAGCACCCATACTATCGGCACCGGGGAGCTGTTTTTT. Translated, it gives CASTHTIGTGELFF.

This clonotype was counted many times. The chain employs TRBV30 and TRBJ1-4; no reliable D call. This CDR3 is built from 14 residues. The ends were cut back, 0 bases at V and 3 bases at J, with 8 bases in the middle. Looked up from germline, CDR1 is GTSNPN and CDR2 is SVGIG (reference sequence). The CDR3 DNA follows: TGTGCCTGGAGTGTAGGGTGGTCTAATGAAAAACTGTTTTTT. Translated, it gives CAWSVGWSNEKLFF. The full variable domain, completed using reference TRBV30 and TRBJ1-4, is SQTIHQWPATLVQPVGSPLSLECTVEGTSNPNLYWYRQAAGRGLQLLFYSVGIGQISSEVPQNLSASRPQDRQFILSSKKLLLSDSGFYLCAWSVGWSNEKLFFGSGTQLSVL.

This clonotype showed up many times. This chain uses TRBV28 with TRBJ2-1; D is possibly TRBD2 (5 bases). The V and J ends lost 8 bases and 7 bases respectively, with 18 bases between them. This CDR3 is 14 amino acids long. Germline V gene sequence: CDR1 MDHEN, CDR2 SYDVKM. The CDR3 here is CASQDSSSGNEQFF. In DNA, the CDR3 is TGTGCCAGCCAGGACTCCTCCTCTGGGAATGAGCAGTTCTTC.

This chain connects TRBV29-1 to TRBJ1-1; D is ambiguous. The germline V and J ends were trimmed by 2 bases and 8 bases, with 9 bases remaining between them. The CDR3 contains 11 residues. Germline V CDR1 and CDR2: SQVTM, ANQGSEA. As DNA, the CDR3 is TGCAGCGTTGAAACGGGGAACGAAGCTTTCTTT. Amino acid sequence: CSVETGNEAFF.

In its sample, this clonotype was seen many times. The rearrangement links TRBV7-2 to TRBJ1-5; D not resolved. Trimming left V 1 base short and J 3 bases short, with 7 bases between. CDR1 SGHTA and CDR2 FQGNSA come from the germline V gene. The CDR3 contains 14 residues. CDR3 nucleotide sequence: TGTGCCAGCAGCTTAGTGGGATACAATCAGCCCCAGCATTTT. Amino acid sequence: CASSLVGYNQPQHF.

This clonotype was picked up one time. A much larger clone lies a single base off, so this may be a read error. The rearrangement joins TRBV28 to TRBJ2-1; D is ambiguous. Germline loops: CDR1 MDHEN, CDR2 SYDVKM. The CDR3 has 18 amino acids. The CDR3 DNA reads TGTGCCAACAGTTGGCCGGACGCTTCCCCAAGCTCCTACAATGAGCAGTTCTTC. It yields the protein CANSWPDASPSSYNEQFF.

This clonotype was found many times. The chain carries TRBV6-5 and TRBJ2-1; a weak D match, TRBD1 (6 bases). Trimming shortened V by 6 bases and J by 6 bases, and 18 bases separated the two germline ends. From germline, CDR1 is MNHEY and CDR2 SVGAGI. The CDR3 spans 15 residues. CDR3 region: CASSYRLTDSNEQFF. DNA of the CDR3: TGTGCCAGCAGCTACCGGCTTACGGACAGCAATGAGCAGTTCTTC.

Ten or more counts support this clonotype. This chain uses TRBV5-4 with TRBJ2-1; D unclear. The V gene's germline CDR1 is SGHNT and CDR2 YYREEE (reference sequence). The CDR3 covers 15 residues. Trimming stripped 4 bases from V and 8 bases from J, with 19 bases between. The chain's CDR3 is CASSRGGSALDEQFF. For the CDR3, the DNA is TGTGCCAGCAGCCGAGGCGGTAGTGCTCTCGATGAGCAGTTCTTC.

The rearrangement links TRBV20-1 to TRBJ2-3; 10 bases match TRBD2. V shed 3 bases and J 5 bases; nucleotides not matched to a gene: 11. Germline V gene lookup returns CDR1 DFQATT and CDR2 SNEGSKA (reference sequence). The CDR3 runs 16 residues. The CDR3 here is CSASRPAGGQGDTQYF. The CDR3 DNA is TGCAGTGCTAGCCGGCCAGCGGGAGGGCAGGGAGATACGCAGTATTTT.

This clonotype was detected many times. This sequence joins TRBV2 and TRBJ1-2, with 9 bases matching TRBD1. V trimming: 6 bases; J trimming: 4 bases; junction bases outside the gene matches: 6. Germline CDR1 SNHLY, CDR2 FYNNEI. CDR3 length: 14 amino acids. The chain's CDR3 is CASSEQGATYGYTF. DNA for the CDR3: TGTGCCAGCAGCGAACAGGGGGCAACCTATGGCTACACCTTC.